This is a list of T cell receptor beta chains from one sample in a study of post-analysis software for immune sequencing data. TCRdb re-called the PCR reads through MiXCR, storing one row per CDR3 protein. The sample lists about 540,000 distinct CDR3 sequences; around 31% were seen once. The source material was blood. The receptors here all came from a girl aged 2-17 years with multiple sclerosis. Each CDR3 is given with its conserved first and last residue. Each record gives: clone size, J gene, V gene, D gene, CDR3 protein, CDR3 DNA. A D gene is named only where the DNA matches it firmly. Rows give clone size only sometimes, using once, few, many, or a class for an expanded clone.

-,TRBJ2-1,TRBV29-1,TRBD2,CSVKSSGGPSSYNEQFF,TGCAGCGTTAAGTCTAGCGGGGGCCCGAGCTCCTACAATGAGCAGTTCTTC
once,TRBJ1-2,TRBV27,-,CASSHSDSAWGYTF,TGTGCCAGCAGTCACTCAGACAGTGCGTGGGGCTACACCTTC
once,TRBJ2-2,TRBV20-1,-,CSASGWNTGELFF,TGCAGTGCGAGTGGCTGGAACACCGGGGAGCTGTTTTTT
few,TRBJ2-1,TRBV5-5,-,CASSPDGGGYNEQFF,TGTGCCAGCAGCCCTGACGGTGGGGGCTACAATGAGCAGTTCTTC
many,TRBJ1-1,TRBV28,-,CASSLGTYPGDHNTEAFF,TGTGCCAGCAGTTTGGGGACCTATCCCGGAGACCACAACACTGAAGCTTTCTTT
few,TRBJ1-6,TRBV20-1,-,CSARDNRAGNLWNSPLHF,TGCAGTGCTAGAGATAACAGGGCGGGGAATTTGTGGAATTCACCCCTCCACTTT
-,TRBJ2-7,TRBV20-1,TRBD2,CSARGGGPTYEQYF,TGCAGTGCTAGAGGGGGGGGTCCCACCTACGAGCAGTACTTC
few,TRBJ2-1,TRBV7-3,-,CASSAIRGGQFF,TGTGCCAGCAGCGCCATTCGAGGGGGGCAGTTCTTC
once,TRBJ1-1,TRBV7-8,TRBD1,CASSNSRDRGMAFF,TGTGCCAGCAGCAACAGCCGGGACAGGGGGATGGCTTTCTTT
-,TRBJ2-3,TRBV5-1,-,CASSLEKTLLADTQYF,TGCGCCAGCAGCTTGGAGAAAACTCTCTTGGCGGATACGCAGTATTTT
once,TRBJ1-5,TRBV7-9,TRBD1,CASSFYRGLSNQPQHF,TGTGCCAGCAGCTTTTACAGGGGCCTTAGCAATCAGCCCCAGCATTTT
-,TRBJ2-7,TRBV27,TRBD1,CASSRGTGAGEQYF,TGTGCCAGCAGTAGGGGGACAGGGGCGGGGGAGCAGTACTTC
-,TRBJ2-2,TRBV20-1,-,CSARGDLTGELFF,TGCAGTGCTAGAGGCGATTTAACCGGGGAGCTGTTTTTT
-,TRBJ1-5,TRBV9,-,CASSDDPNQPQHF,TGTGCCAGCAGCGACGACCCCAATCAGCCCCAGCATTTT
-,TRBJ2-3,TRBV11-2,-,CASSLDSRGMDTQYF,TGTGCCAGCAGCTTAGATAGTCGGGGCATGGATACGCAGTATTTT
few,TRBJ1-5,TRBV7-8,TRBD1,CASSPRQGSSLNSNQPQHF,TGTGCCAGCAGCCCTAGACAGGGATCTTCTTTGAATAGCAATCAGCCCCAGCATTTT
few,TRBJ1-4,TRBV6-5,-,CASSPDPYNEKLFF,TGTGCCAGCAGTCCCGACCCGTATAATGAAAAACTGTTTTTT
few,TRBJ1-5,TRBV3-1,-,CASSQGRVGNQPQHF,TGTGCCAGCAGCCAAGGTAGGGTCGGAAATCAGCCCCAGCATTTT
few,TRBJ1-4,TRBV12-3/TRBV12-4,-,CASTPVQGYEKLFF,TGTGCCAGCACCCCAGTACAGGGATACGAAAAACTGTTTTTT
-,TRBJ2-5,TRBV3-1,-,CANSRLGGETQYF,TGTGCCAACAGTCGACTGGGGGGAGAGACCCAGTACTTC
-,TRBJ2-4,TRBV20-1,TRBD2,CSARRGGNIQYF,TGCAGTGCTAGACGGGGGGGGAACATTCAGTACTTC
-,TRBJ2-3,TRBV20-1,-,CSAWSEDQGADTQYF,TGCAGTGCTTGGAGTGAGGATCAAGGTGCAGATACGCAGTATTTT
-,TRBJ2-7,TRBV6-1,TRBD2,CASLRLAGSGHYEQYF,TGTGCCAGCCTCAGGTTAGCGGGGTCGGGCCACTACGAGCAGTACTTC
-,TRBJ2-3,TRBV20-1,TRBD2,CSARVFWSGGAGDTQYF,TGCAGTGCTAGAGTGTTTTGGAGCGGGGGGGCCGGAGATACGCAGTATTTT
-,TRBJ1-2,TRBV6-1,-,CASRSTRGRGGYTF,TGTGCCAGCAGGTCTACCAGGGGCAGAGGCGGCTACACCTTC
-,TRBJ2-6,TRBV6-5,TRBD1,CASSGRGPNVLTF,TGTGCCAGCAGTGGCAGGGGGCCCAACGTCCTGACTTTC
-,TRBJ2-3,TRBV15,TRBD2,CATSSSGGSYADTQYF,TGTGCCACCAGCAGTAGCGGGGGGTCTTACGCAGATACGCAGTATTTT
-,TRBJ2-1,TRBV6-5,-,CASSRSGEYEQFF,TGTGCCAGCAGCCGTTCAGGGGAGTATGAGCAGTTCTTC
-,TRBJ2-7,TRBV6-2/TRBV6-3,TRBD1,CASTEDRGGGEQYF,TGTGCCAGCACCGAAGACAGGGGAGGTGGCGAGCAGTACTTC
-,TRBJ2-2,TRBV7-6,-,CASSLYPGNTGELFF,TGTGCCAGCAGCTTATATCCAGGGAACACCGGGGAGCTGTTTTTT
-,TRBJ2-1,TRBV11-2,-,CASSPSRIDNEQFF,TGTGCCAGCAGCCCATCTCGGATAGACAATGAGCAGTTCTTC
few,TRBJ1-2,TRBV10-3,-,CAISVGQGGGYTF,TGTGCCATCAGTGTTGGGCAGGGCGGTGGCTACACCTTC
few,TRBJ2-5,TRBV10-3,TRBD1,CAISRQGTETQYF,TGTGCCATCAGTCGACAGGGGACGGAGACCCAGTACTTC